This entry concerns a single T cell receptor (beta chain). Its antigen is unknown. Base quality data are lacking; no much larger clone is found one base away. Library creation used the immunoSEQ multiplex PCR assay. For the multiplex PCR, a mixture combining 60 forward primers for TCR Vbeta segments and 13 reverse primers for TCR Jbeta segments was used. A multiplex PCR assay on genomic DNA amplified the CDR3 region of rearranged TCR beta genes. The amplified TCR beta libraries were sequenced on the Illumina HiSeq System as 87-base-pair reads. On the authors' methods: Across the roughly 640 repertoires, a later analysis counted roughly 84 million unique TCR beta chains, some 11 million of which were shared by at least two donors. A nearest-neighbor algorithm error-corrected the raw reads and collapsed the reads into unique sequences, merging closely related sequences to remove PCR and sequencing errors. V, D and J gene segments were assigned by aligning CDR3 sequences to IMGT reference sequences. Each retained sequence needed at least a six-nucleotide match to both a V gene segment and a J gene segment. Rearrangements were classified as productive when the CDR3 lacked stop codons and remained in frame with V and J, and all other rearrangements were classified as non-productive. CDR3 was defined according to IMGT convention as the region running from the second conserved V-encoded cysteine to the conserved J-encoded phenylalanine. The earlier analysis of about 590 of the donors excluded sequences that lacked an unambiguous match to a single V gene segment. In an earlier analysis of about 590 of the donors, a V segment was called functional when productive rearrangements were above 56.7%, and segregating when the standard deviation between donors exceeded 5%. A statistical classification framework was built to diagnose cytomegalovirus status from the catalog of TCR beta chain sequences. V and J gene assignment, in a later analysis, came from comparing TCR nucleotide sequences with IMGT/GENE-DB human TR gene sequences. The TCRdist pipeline was used in a later analysis to assign CDR3 sequences and most-parsimonious VDJ recombination scenarios. In a later analysis, each TCR beta chain was defined by its CDR3 amino acid sequence together with its V-gene family, and reads lacking a unique V-gene family were excluded. As a way to deal with suspected cross-contamination and a sequencing artifact, a later analysis dropped roughly 600 nucleotide sequences that were highly shared and had low generation probability. In a later analysis, a clonal expansion index was calculated for each public chain from normalized within-repertoire ranks of inferred template counts. A later analysis computed generation probabilities with a VDJ recombination model fitted to out-of-frame rearrangements, and checked the results against IGoR. In a later analysis, hypergeometric tests were used to score TCR-TCR, TCR-HLA and TCR-CMV co-occurrence, with a repertoire-size bias correction applied to TCR pairs. To estimate false discovery rates, a later analysis permuted the HLA or CMV assignments 20 times. In a later analysis, co-occurring TCRs were grouped using DBSCAN, with TCRdist sequence similarity added in when clustering inside HLA-allele-positive subsets. Repertoires with fewer than 30,000 or more than 120,000 public chains were left out of co-occurrence clustering, as were a handful of repertoires with anomalous nucleotide sharing. TCRdb stores this immuneACCESS table with in-frame sequences only. Part of the clones is absent; in the studies checked, under half of the shortfall reflects unresolved V genes, and no reason is known for the rest. V, J and clone size are taken as reported in that table, and D and trimming were inferred from the DNA itself. Within this sample are 86,000 or so clones, with roughly 77% of them counted one time only. Roughly 15% of the sample comes from the top ten.

This specimen comes from a study of cytomegalovirus exposure and HLA in healthy donors (dated by TCRdb to the late 2010s). Background for the entire study: An earlier analysis of several hundred of the donors reported about 260 Gb of sequence data and around 120 million unique TCR beta sequences obtained from some 170 million T cells. To decide whether each TCR beta V gene segment behaved as functional or pseudogenic, an earlier analysis of fewer than 750 of the donors relied on high-throughput TCR beta sequencing. Donor age, sex, ethnicity and CMV serostatus were compiled together with the repertoire data. Rather than using new phenotypic data, the later analysis identified candidate immune exposures from TCR beta sequences and from how often those sequences occurred across donors. In a later analysis, previously published TCR beta repertoires from about 640 donors were re-analyzed and high-resolution HLA genotyping was added so that TCR occurrence patterns could be studied. Of the 300 to 450 genotyped donors, approximately 83% fell in the genetic ancestry cluster associated with self-reported Caucasian donors. All discovery cohort repertoires had been generated using a single sequencing platform. The study aimed to test whether signatures of past pathogen exposure could be identified by cataloging public T cell receptors. Using immunosequencing, the study profiled T cell repertoires from about 610 subjects and related those repertoires to cytomegalovirus serostatus. In a later genetic analysis, genome-wide SNP genotypes for about three fifths of the roughly 670 donors were used, and that subset was treated as a discovery cohort. Both class I and class II loci were covered by HLA typing, at four-digit resolution. Among around 400 genotyped donors of the cohort, an average of around 240,000 unique TCR beta nucleotide sequences was sequenced per donor, of which 15% to 20% were non-productive. To predict cytomegalovirus infection status, the study combined high-throughput TCR immunosequencing, statistical association of individual TCRs with disease status, and machine learning. Typing coverage varied by locus: roughly 620-640 donors for A, B, C, DRB1 and DQB1; roughly 520 for DQA1; approximately 570 for DPA1; under 490 for DPB1. Besides the first cohort of under 700 subjects, a separate validation cohort made up of 120 different subjects was used. About 300 gigabases of sequencing data and tens of millions of unique TCR sequences were included in an early release covering roughly 600 HLA-typed donors. About 5 DR-DQ haplotypes were handled as single units for association and clustering, since linkage in the cohort was strong. Overall results and qualifications from the work: An association between a missense DCLRE1C variant and V-gene and J-gene trimming of TCR beta chains was found in a later genetic analysis and replicated in an independent cohort. HLA typing was unavailable for some donors at each locus, so association tests used only the typed subset. A few of the identified cytomegalovirus-associated TCR beta chains were confirmed in vitro to be specific for cytomegalovirus antigens. Roughly uniform sequencing depth across donors was assumed in presence/absence analyses, although this assumption may not hold. In a later analysis, several top co-occurrence clusters were reported to appear linked to parvovirus B19, influenza, CMV and Epstein-Barr virus. A further reported finding was that TCR beta sequences accurately predicted the HLA-A and HLA-B alleles for most subjects in the first cohort. The authors suggested that the approach could potentially be generalized to other disease states and immunological phenotypes. A later analysis found that HLA-associated TCR beta chains were more clonally expanded and had lower generation probabilities than equally common non-associated chains. Assigning TCR associations to individual alleles was difficult when HLA alleles, especially DR and DQ, strongly co-occurred. A cluster of highly shared sequence variants was judged likely to be a technical artifact of the sequencing pipeline. Some IMGT-functional V segments, including TRBV6-2 and TRBV6-3, could not be told apart with the 87-base-pair reads, so those segments were excluded. A later analysis found that TCR association rates varied across HLA loci, with DRB1 alleles showing the most associated TCRs and HLA-C alleles the fewest. According to a later analysis, most CMV-associated TCR beta chains appeared to be HLA-restricted, and the HLA associations seemed to be driven largely by CMV exposure. While some public TCRs were present in many individuals, most TCR sequences turned up only very rarely across donors. In an earlier analysis of about 600 of the donors, most TCR beta V segments appeared in productive rearrangements about 87% or about 30% of the time, broadly matching IMGT annotations. The cohort was sequenced for TCR beta chains only, and without alpha or paired-chain data the features that could be detected were limited. CMV serostatus was the only immune exposure information available for the cohort. Because counts were too low, more than 15 rarely observed V segments, including chromosome 9 orphons, were left out of the earlier analysis of some 640 of the donors. Specific HLA alleles were associated with 15,000 to 20,000 TCR beta sequences at a false discovery rate of 0.05 in a later analysis. Cytomegalovirus status was reported to be diagnosed by the classifier with high specificity and sensitivity in both the original and validation cohorts. In a later genetic analysis, fewer N-insertions in productive TCRs were reported among donors in an Asian-associated ancestry cluster than the approximately 670-donor mean. A total of fewer than 200 TCR beta chains were listed by the study as associated with cytomegalovirus. Linkage disequilibrium might explain the correlated functional status among segregating V segments, but an unknown experimental factor could not be ruled out.

The cohort consisted of 666 healthy bone marrow donors. All cohort members were sampled while nominally healthy, although unrecorded immune exposures were likely present. The donor tested CMV seropositive, placing the donor among the 289 seropositive members of the cohort. A peripheral blood sample was collected from each donor, and TCR beta sequencing was performed on peripheral blood mononuclear cells. The Qiagen DNeasy Blood Extraction Kit was used to extract genomic DNA from the blood cell samples. Spanning cysteine to phenylalanine, the CDR3 consists of 16 amino acids. The CDR3 DNA has 48 bases and is translated from base 1. The junction shows trimming of 0 bases on V and 4 bases on J, plus 16 bases between the germline ends. Via the germline V gene (reference sequence), CDR1 is WNHNN and CDR2 SYGVQD.

The sequencing sample was made of PBMCs. The clonotype was recovered from a woman aged 40-49 years in good health and CMV-seropositive. The sequence joins TRBV10-1 to TRBJ2-7; the D gene cannot be resolved reliably. The encoded CDR3 is CASSESEHRNPYEQYF. Read as DNA, the sequence is TGCGCCAGCAGTGAGTCTGAGCATCGCAATCCTTACGAGCAGTACTTC.